Following are 29 T cell receptor beta chains from one sample sequenced in a study of cytomegalovirus exposure and HLA in healthy donors. Amplification used 60 Vbeta primers and 13 Jbeta primers. Clones were read by immunoSEQ multiplex PCR, and TCRdb kept only the in-frame ones, dropping some. The table records 210,000 or so clones, roughly 80% of them present only once. Input material: PBMCs. The source is a man aged 35 to 55 in good health and CMV-seronegative.

This rearrangement joins TRBV10-1 to TRBJ2-1; TRBD2 matches 13 bases. Germline assignment: CDR1 WNHNN and CDR2 SYGVQD (reference sequence). This CDR3 spans 15 amino acids. The V gene end was trimmed by 5 bases and the J gene end by 8 bases; junction bases not matched to a gene: 6. CDR3 loop: CASSQGLAGTDEQFF. For the CDR3, the DNA is TGCGCCAGCAGTCAGGGACTAGCGGGAACCGATGAGCAGTTCTTC.

This sequence joins TRBV19 and TRBJ2-7; TRBD1 aligns across 9 bases. V lost 7 bases to trimming and J lost 6 bases; unmatched junction nucleotides: 10. CDR3 length equals 14 residues. Germline V gene data show CDR1 as LNHDA and CDR2 as SQIVND (reference sequence). The CDR3 sequence is CASTRTGDSIEQYF. The CDR3 DNA is TGTGCCAGTACCCGGACAGGGGACTCCATCGAGCAGTACTTC.

The V call is TRBV18, the J call TRBJ2-5; no clear D. V gave up 3 bases and J gave up 5 bases, with 4 bases separating them. This CDR3 contains 11 residues. Germline CDR1 is KGHSH and CDR2 is LQKENI. CDR3 DNA sequence: TGTGCCAGCTCACCTCTGGAGACCCAGTACTTC. Encoded protein: CASSPLETQYF.

The rearrangement links TRBV4-1 to TRBJ2-1; 9 bases agree with TRBD1. CDR1 is MGHRA and CDR2 is YSYEKL in the germline V gene. V was pared by 1 base and J by 4 bases, with 8 bases of the junction left unmatched. The CDR3 is made up of 17 amino acids. The CDR3 coding sequence is TGCGCCAGCAGCCAAGGAATACAGGGGGCTGGGTACAATGAGCAGTTCTTC. Amino acid sequence: CASSQGIQGAGYNEQFF.

In its sample, this clone was seen once. The chain joins TRBV9 to TRBJ2-1, with 8 nucleotides matching TRBD1. The V segment lost 1 base and the J segment 5 bases; nucleotides outside the gene matches: 5. The germline gives CDR1 SGDLS, CDR2 YYNGEE. The CDR3 runs to 15 residues. The CDR3 is CASSVSGGVNNEQFF. CDR3 nucleotide sequence: TGTGCCAGCAGCGTATCAGGGGGCGTCAACAATGAGCAGTTCTTC. Full variable domain (missing parts from reference TRBV9 and TRBJ2-1): DSGVTQTPKHLITATGQRVTLRCSPRSGDLSVYWYQQSLDQGLQFLIQYYNGEERAKGNILERFSAQQFPDLHSELNLSSLELGDSALYFCASSVSGGVNNEQFFGPGTRLTVL.

Only one count was recorded for this clone. The rearrangement joins TRBV9 to TRBJ2-1; perhaps TRBD1 as D (6 bases). V gave up 0 bases and J gave up 6 bases, with 7 bases separating them. This CDR3 region has 13 residues. Germline loops: CDR1 SGDLS, CDR2 YYNGEE. CDR3 residues: CASSVGGGNEQFF. The CDR3 bases are TGTGCCAGCAGCGTAGGAGGGGGCAATGAGCAGTTCTTC.

The DNA for the CDR3 is TGTGCCAGCAGCCCGGGACAGACCAACACTGAAGCTTTCTTT. Amino acid sequence: CASSPGQTNTEAFF. The J gene is TRBJ1-1, the V gene TRBV5-5, with 7 positions matching TRBD1. The V and J ends lost 4 bases and 2 bases, in that order; junction bases with no gene match: 5. This CDR3 is built from 14 residues. CDR1 and CDR2 (germline): SGHKS, YYEKEE (reference sequence).

The count of this clone is one. The V call is TRBV7-9, the J call TRBJ2-1; TRBD2 matches at 10 bases. J was trimmed by 10 bases and V by 5 bases; bases with no gene match: 11. CDR3 size: 15 residues. The V gene's germline CDR1 is SEHNR and CDR2 FQNEAQ (reference sequence). As DNA, the CDR3 is TGTGCCAGCAGCCCCGCGCTACTAGCGGGACGGGAGCAGTTCTTC. Protein: CASSPALLAGREQFF.

The sample holds one count of this clone. The chain recombines TRBV5-1 with TRBJ2-5; 9 positions agree with TRBD1. Trimming took 7 bases from V and 5 from J; bases not matched to a gene: 9. Germline V gives CDR1 SGHRS, CDR2 YFSETQ. The CDR3 is 14 residues long. CDR3 in amino acids: CASAGTGRPETQYF. As DNA, the CDR3 is TGCGCCAGCGCCGGGACAGGGCGCCCGGAGACCCAGTACTTC.

The sample holds many counts of this clone. The gene calls are TRBV19 and TRBJ2-2, with 8 nucleotides matching TRBD2. Germline CDR1 LNHDA, CDR2 SQIVND (reference sequence). The junction had 5 bases not matched to a gene; V was cut back by 8 bases and J by 6 bases. The length of the CDR3 is 13 residues. Here the CDR3 reads CASGVGGAGELFF. CDR3 DNA sequence: TGTGCCAGTGGCGTCGGGGGGGCCGGGGAGCTGTTTTTT. Filled out from reference TRBV19 and TRBJ2-2, the complete variable domain reads DGGITQSPKYLFRKEGQNVTLSCEQNLNHDAMYWYRQDPGQGLRLIYYSQIVNDFQKGDIAEGYSVSREKKESFPLTVTSAQKNPTAFYLCASGVGGAGELFFGEGSRLTVL.

This clone was found a few times. The chain joins TRBV5-1 to TRBJ1-1; 9 bases agree with TRBD1. The germline V gene encodes CDR1 SGHRS and CDR2 YFSETQ. The CDR3 extends over 15 amino acids. The trim removed 4 bases at V and 5 bases at J, leaving 9 bases unmatched. In DNA, the CDR3 is TGCGCCAGCAGCAACCCAGGGACAGGGAAAACTGAAGCTTTCTTT. This codes for CASSNPGTGKTEAFF.

In its sample, this clone was seen a few times. This chain connects TRBV6-6 to TRBJ1-1; 11 bases align to TRBD1. Per the germline V gene, CDR1 is MNHNY and CDR2 is SVGAGI (reference sequence). The CDR3 consists of 15 residues. V gave up 6 bases and J gave up 4 bases; unmatched junction bases: 7. CDR3 sequence reads: CASRTGTGGSTEAFF. The CDR3 nucleotides read TGTGCCAGCAGAACTGGGACAGGGGGAAGCACTGAAGCTTTCTTT.

The rearrangement links TRBV2 to TRBJ2-3; 7 bases match TRBD2. The CDR3 has 16 amino acids. CDR1 is SNHLY and CDR2 is FYNNEI in the germline V gene. V trimming: 6 bases; J trimming: 5 bases; junction bases outside the gene matches: 14. The CDR3 coding sequence is TGTGCCAGCAGAGATGTCTGGGCGGGAGTTATAGATACGCAGTATTTT. Its translation: CASRDVWAGVIDTQYF.

The V gene is TRBV4-1, the J gene TRBJ2-7; the match to TRBD2 covers 8 bases. Germline values: CDR1 MGHRA, CDR2 YSYEKL. V lost 4 bases to trimming and J lost 1 base; unmatched junction nucleotides: 9. The CDR3 has 16 residues. In nucleotides, the CDR3 is TGCGCCAGCAGCCCTCGAGCGGGAGTACCATCCTACGAGCAGTACTTC. Translating gives CASSPRAGVPSYEQYF.

The CDR3 nucleotides read TGTGCCACCAGCAGAGAAGGAGTTTTCGGTGAAAAACTGTTTTTT. Encoded protein: CATSREGVFGEKLFF. The genes are TRBV15 and TRBJ1-4; D not certain. The CDR3 has 15 amino acids. V lost 0 bases and J 7 bases, leaving 12 bases between the germline ends. Germline loops: CDR1 LNHNV, CDR2 YYDKDF (reference sequence).

This CDR3 is CASSYTSPGQGYEQYF. For the CDR3, the DNA is TGTGCCAGCAGTTACACAAGTCCGGGACAGGGCTACGAGCAGTACTTC. The chain uses TRBV6-5 and TRBJ2-7; 9 bases align to TRBD1. This CDR3 has 16 residues. Germline V lookup: CDR1 MNHEY, CDR2 SVGAGI. Trimming cost V 2 bases and J 3 bases; bases outside gene matches: 8.

The chain joins TRBV28 to TRBJ1-1, with 10 bases aligning to TRBD1. The J segment lost 5 bases and the V segment lost 6 bases, leaving 6 bases of the junction unmatched. This CDR3 has 14 residues. Per germline, CDR1 MDHEN and CDR2 SYDVKM. In DNA, the CDR3 is TGTGCCAGCAGCCGGGACAGGGGATGGACTGAAGCTTTCTTT. It translates to CASSRDRGWTEAFF.

The chain is built from TRBV27 and TRBJ1-1; D might be TRBD1 (6 bases). The CDR3 runs 16 residues. Trimming removed 4 bases at V and 0 bases at J, with 15 bases between. Germline CDR1 reads MNHEY; CDR2 reads SMNVEV (reference sequence). CDR3 bases: TGTGCCAGCAGTTCCGGGACACCGATTATGAACACTGAAGCTTTCTTT. Amino acids: CASSSGTPIMNTEAFF.

The rearrangement uses TRBV7-9 and TRBJ2-7, with D possibly matching TRBD2 (6 bases). Deletions cut 3 bases from V and 5 bases from J, with 14 bases between. Per germline, CDR1 SEHNR and CDR2 FQNEAQ (reference sequence). This CDR3 is built from 14 residues. The CDR3 sequence is CASSFGSQSHEQYF. CDR3 DNA sequence: TGTGCCAGCAGCTTCGGGAGCCAATCCCACGAGCAGTACTTC.

The chain links TRBV29-1 to TRBJ2-6, with 7 bases identical to TRBD1. The CDR3 totals 14 residues. Germline assignment: CDR1 SQVTM and CDR2 ANQGSEA. V lost 4 bases, J lost 4 bases, and 4 bases stayed unmatched. CDR3 in amino acids: CSVGTGEGANVLTF. The CDR3 DNA sequence: TGCAGCGTTGGAACAGGGGAAGGGGCCAACGTCCTGACTTTC. Based on the CDR3 plus reference TRBV29-1 and TRBJ2-6, the full variable domain is SAVISQKPSRDICQRGTSLTIQCQVDSQVTMMFWYRQQPGQSLTLIATANQGSEATYESGFVIDKFPISRPNLTFSTLTVSNMSPEDSSIYLCSVGTGEGANVLTFGAGSRLTVL.

The DNA for the CDR3 is TGTGCCAGCAGCTTATGGGGGGGGACCGGGGAGCTGTTTTTT. Protein sequence: CASSLWGGTGELFF. The rearrangement links TRBV7-2 to TRBJ2-2; 7 nucleotides align to TRBD2. The CDR3 sequence is 14 residues long. With 2 bases clipped from V and 5 bases from J, the junction kept 2 bases outside the gene matches. Germline V gene sequence: CDR1 SGHTA, CDR2 FQGNSA.

The genes are TRBV4-1 and TRBJ2-1, with TRBD1 as a possible D gene (6 bases). Germline V gene lookup returns CDR1 MGHRA and CDR2 YSYEKL. This CDR3 region has 13 residues. Trimming removed 8 bases at V and 7 bases at J, with 15 bases between. The CDR3 sequence: CASGGLRWNEQFF. CDR3 coding DNA: TGCGCCAGCGGGGGCCTTCGGTGGAATGAGCAGTTCTTC.

This clone was counted a single time. The chain couples TRBV6-1 to TRBJ2-7, with 7 nucleotides matching TRBD1. The CDR3 covers 15 residues. Germline assignment: CDR1 MNHNS and CDR2 SASEGT. The junction had 11 bases not matched to a gene; V was cut back by 6 bases and J by 3 bases. The CDR3 protein is CASRLRTGFNYEQYF. CDR3 coding DNA: TGTGCCAGCAGACTAAGGACAGGTTTTAACTACGAGCAGTACTTC.

This chain joins TRBV7-6 and TRBJ1-6; D is unresolved. V was shortened by 1 base and J by 6 bases, with 7 bases between the two germline ends. Germline-derived CDR1 and CDR2 are SGHVS and FNYEAQ. The CDR3 length is 14 residues. For the CDR3, the DNA is TGTGCCAGCAGCTTAGTCGGACTTAATTCACCCCTCCACTTT. It is translated as CASSLVGLNSPLHF.

The J gene is TRBJ2-3, the V gene TRBV19; no definite D call. The CDR3 runs 12 residues. V lost 1 base to trimming and J lost 5 bases, with 4 bases between them. CDR1 and CDR2 from the germline V gene are LNHDA and SQIVND (reference sequence). DNA of the CDR3: TGTGCCAGTAGTATAGGTATAGATACGCAGTATTTT. This translates into CASSIGIDTQYF. The entire variable domain, with the rest obtained from reference TRBV19 and TRBJ2-3, is as follows: DGGITQSPKYLFRKEGQNVTLSCEQNLNHDAMYWYRQDPGQGLRLIYYSQIVNDFQKGDIAEGYSVSREKKESFPLTVTSAQKNPTAFYLCASSIGIDTQYFGPGTRLTVL.

The chain joins TRBV7-9 to TRBJ2-7; 9 nucleotides agree with TRBD2. CDR3 length: 18 residues. Per the germline V gene, CDR1 is SEHNR and CDR2 is FQNEAQ (reference sequence). J was trimmed by 2 bases and V by 4 bases; bases with no gene match: 15. For the CDR3, the DNA is TGTGCCAGCAGCTCAGGGGCTAGCGGGGCCTCCCCTCCCTACGAGCAGTACTTC. This gives the protein CASSSGASGASPPYEQYF.

The gene calls are TRBV2 and TRBJ1-6; 9 positions match TRBD1. Germline lookup yields CDR1 SNHLY and CDR2 FYNNEI. The ends lost 7 bases at V and 0 bases at J; junction bases unmatched: 10. CDR3 length: 18 amino acids. Written as DNA, the CDR3 is TGTGCCAGCACTAGTAGACAGGGGGGGGTCTCCTATAATTCACCCCTCCACTTT. This sequence encodes CASTSRQGGVSYNSPLHF.

V usage is TRBV5-6 and J usage is TRBJ2-1; the match to TRBD2 covers 11 bases. CDR3 length equals 15 residues. V was pared by 4 bases and J by 9 bases, with 9 bases of the junction left unmatched. Germline V CDR1 and CDR2: SGHDT, YYEEEE. The CDR3 sequence is CASSPTSGSTGEQFF. The DNA for the CDR3 is TGTGCCAGCAGCCCCACTAGCGGGAGTACCGGTGAGCAGTTCTTC.

The gene calls are TRBV5-1 and TRBJ2-1; D is undetermined. Trimming left V 2 bases short and J 4 bases short, with 13 bases between. This CDR3 comprises 15 residues. In germline, CDR1 is SGHRS, CDR2 YFSETQ. This chain's CDR3 is CASSFEDQAYNEQFF. The CDR3 DNA follows: TGCGCCAGCAGCTTTGAAGACCAGGCTTACAATGAGCAGTTCTTC.